Listed below are T cell receptor beta chains from one sample, sequenced in a study of T cells in Graves' hyperthyroidism and ophthalmopathy. TCRdb itself ran the multiplex PCR reads through MiXCR, one entry per CDR3 protein. This table has around 600,000 distinct CDR3 sequences, approximately 15% appearing once. Specimen: blood. The receptor source for this set is a young woman with Graves' ophthalmopathy. Both conserved end residues are part of each CDR3. Each record gives: V gene, J gene, clone size, D gene, CDR3 length, CDR3 DNA, CDR3 protein. A D gene is named only where the DNA matches it firmly. A row's size may be missing; if present it is once, few, many or a size class.

v_gene: TRBV11-2
j_gene: TRBJ1-4
abundance: few
d_gene: .
len: 14
CDR3nt: TGTGCCAGCAGCTTAGATAGGCGACATGGAAAACTGTTTTTT
CDR3aa: CASSLDRRHGKLFF

v_gene: TRBV12-5
j_gene: TRBJ2-1
abundance: many
d_gene: .
len: 16
CDR3nt: TGTGCCACCGGGAGCGGCGGGACGTGGGACTACAATGAGCAGTTCTTC
CDR3aa: CATGSGGTWDYNEQFF

v_gene: TRBV27
j_gene: TRBJ2-1
abundance: many
d_gene: TRBD2
len: 15
CDR3nt: TGTGCCAGCAGCTCTAGCGGGAGGTCCGGGGTTGAGCAGTTCTTC
CDR3aa: CASSSSGRSGVEQFF

v_gene: TRBV6-2/TRBV6-3
j_gene: TRBJ2-3
abundance: .
d_gene: .
len: 16
CDR3nt: TGTGCCAGCAGTATCGGGGCAGGGACTAGCACAGATACGCAGTATTTT
CDR3aa: CASSIGAGTSTDTQYF

v_gene: TRBV20-1
j_gene: TRBJ2-1
abundance: .
d_gene: TRBD2
len: 15
CDR3nt: TGCAGTGCTCCGCTAGCGGGGGAAACCTACAATGAGCAGTTCTTC
CDR3aa: CSAPLAGETYNEQFF

v_gene: TRBV9
j_gene: TRBJ1-1
abundance: many
d_gene: .
len: 13
CDR3nt: TGTGCCAGCAGCGTAGATGGGGACACTGAAGCTTTCTTT
CDR3aa: CASSVDGDTEAFF

v_gene: TRBV2
j_gene: TRBJ1-5
abundance: many
d_gene: .
len: 15
CDR3nt: TGTGCCAGCAGTGATGATAGGACGGGCAATCAGCCCCAGCATTTT
CDR3aa: CASSDDRTGNQPQHF

v_gene: TRBV30
j_gene: TRBJ1-6
abundance: few
d_gene: TRBD1
len: 14
CDR3nt: TGTGCCTGGAGTAGTGGGGGGACAGGATCACCCCTCCACTTT
CDR3aa: CAWSSGGTGSPLHF

v_gene: TRBV19
j_gene: TRBJ2-3
abundance: once
d_gene: .
len: 14
CDR3nt: TGTGCCAGTAGTCCGAGCTGGAGCACAGATACGCAGTATTTT
CDR3aa: CASSPSWSTDTQYF

v_gene: TRBV28
j_gene: TRBJ1-5
abundance: many
d_gene: TRBD1
len: 14
CDR3nt: TGTGCCACCAAGCCTACAGGGGAACTTCAGCCCCAGCATTTT
CDR3aa: CATKPTGELQPQHF

v_gene: TRBV27
j_gene: TRBJ1-5
abundance: few
d_gene: .
len: 14
CDR3nt: TGTGCCAGCGGCTCGACAGGTCTCAATCAGCCCCAGCATTTT
CDR3aa: CASGSTGLNQPQHF

v_gene: TRBV4-3
j_gene: TRBJ2-7
abundance: .
d_gene: .
len: 13
CDR3nt: TGCGCCAGCAGCCCAGGCCCTCGGTACGAGCAGTACTTC
CDR3aa: CASSPGPRYEQYF

v_gene: TRBV10-3
j_gene: TRBJ2-3
abundance: few
d_gene: TRBD2
len: 13
CDR3nt: TGTGCCACCGGGCGGGAGGTCGGAAATACGCAGTATTTT
CDR3aa: CATGREVGNTQYF

v_gene: TRBV24-1
j_gene: TRBJ1-2
abundance: many
d_gene: TRBD1
len: 15
CDR3nt: TGTGCCACCAGTGATTGGACAGGGGCTCGGTATGGCTACACCTTC
CDR3aa: CATSDWTGARYGYTF

v_gene: TRBV4-1
j_gene: TRBJ2-3
abundance: once
d_gene: .
len: 12
CDR3nt: TGCGCCAGCAGCCATTTCCAGTTACGGCAGTATTTT
CDR3aa: CASSHFQLRQYF

v_gene: TRBV27
j_gene: TRBJ2-7
abundance: many
d_gene: .
len: 17
CDR3nt: TGTGCCAGCAGCGCCCCCCCTCGGTCAGGGGTTTTCTACGAGCAGTACTTC
CDR3aa: CASSAPPRSGVFYEQYF